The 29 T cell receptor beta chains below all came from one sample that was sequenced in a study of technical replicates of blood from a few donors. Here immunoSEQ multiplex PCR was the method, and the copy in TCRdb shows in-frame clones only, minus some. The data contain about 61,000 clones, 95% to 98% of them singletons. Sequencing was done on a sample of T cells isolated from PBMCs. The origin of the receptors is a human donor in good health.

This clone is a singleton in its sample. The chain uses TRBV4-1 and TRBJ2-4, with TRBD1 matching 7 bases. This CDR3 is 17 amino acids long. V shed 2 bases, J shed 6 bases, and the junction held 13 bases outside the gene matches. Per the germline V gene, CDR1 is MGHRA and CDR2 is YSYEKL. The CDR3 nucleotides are TGCGCCAGCAGCCAAACCCCCCCTGACAGGGATCGAAACATTCAGTACTTC. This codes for CASSQTPPDRDRNIQYF.

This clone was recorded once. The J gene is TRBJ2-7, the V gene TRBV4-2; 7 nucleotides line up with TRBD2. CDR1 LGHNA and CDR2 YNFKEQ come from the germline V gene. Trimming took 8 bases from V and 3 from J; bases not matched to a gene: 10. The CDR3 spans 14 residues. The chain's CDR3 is CASARAGDVYEQYF. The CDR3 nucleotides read TGTGCCAGCGCCAGGGCGGGAGATGTCTACGAGCAGTACTTC.

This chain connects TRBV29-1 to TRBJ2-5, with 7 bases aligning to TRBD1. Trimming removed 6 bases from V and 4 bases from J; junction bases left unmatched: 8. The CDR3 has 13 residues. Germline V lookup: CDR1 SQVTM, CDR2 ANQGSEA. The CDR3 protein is CSVADRKRETQYF. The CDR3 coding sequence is TGCAGCGTGGCGGACAGGAAAAGAGAGACCCAGTACTTC.

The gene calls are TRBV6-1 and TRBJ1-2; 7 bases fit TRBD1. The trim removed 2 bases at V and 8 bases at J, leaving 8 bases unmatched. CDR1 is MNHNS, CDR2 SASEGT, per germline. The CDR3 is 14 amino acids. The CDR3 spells CASSEKEGAEGYTF. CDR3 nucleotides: TGTGCCAGCAGTGAAAAGGAGGGGGCGGAAGGCTACACCTTC.

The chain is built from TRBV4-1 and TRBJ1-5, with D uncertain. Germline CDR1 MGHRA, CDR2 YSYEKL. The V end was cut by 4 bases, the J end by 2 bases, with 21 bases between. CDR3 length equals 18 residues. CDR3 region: CASSLTEEGIGRNQPQHF. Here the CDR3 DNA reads TGCGCCAGCAGCCTAACGGAAGAGGGTATAGGGCGCAATCAGCCCCAGCATTTT.

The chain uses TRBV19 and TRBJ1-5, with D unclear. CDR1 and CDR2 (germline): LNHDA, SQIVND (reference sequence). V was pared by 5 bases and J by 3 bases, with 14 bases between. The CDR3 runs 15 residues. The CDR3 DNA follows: TGTGCCAGTAGTCCCCTAGGCGGGAACAATCAGCCCCAGCATTTT. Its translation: CASSPLGGNNQPQHF.

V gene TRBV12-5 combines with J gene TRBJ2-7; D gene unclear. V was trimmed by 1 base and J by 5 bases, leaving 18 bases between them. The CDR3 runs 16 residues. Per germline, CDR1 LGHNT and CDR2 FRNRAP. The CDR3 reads CASGLEPGSSKDEQYF. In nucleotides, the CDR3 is TGTGCTAGTGGTTTGGAGCCAGGCTCTTCGAAGGACGAGCAGTACTTC.

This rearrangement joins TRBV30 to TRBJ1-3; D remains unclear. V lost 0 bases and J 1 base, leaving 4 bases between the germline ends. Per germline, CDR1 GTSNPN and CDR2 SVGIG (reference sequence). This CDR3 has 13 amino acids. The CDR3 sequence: CAWSVLSGNTIYF. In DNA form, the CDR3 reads TGTGCCTGGAGTGTATTATCTGGAAACACCATATATTTT. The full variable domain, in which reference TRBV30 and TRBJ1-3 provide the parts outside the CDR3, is SQTIHQWPATLVQPVGSPLSLECTVEGTSNPNLYWYRQAAGRGLQLLFYSVGIGQISSEVPQNLSASRPQDRQFILSSKKLLLSDSGFYLCAWSVLSGNTIYFGEGSWLTVV.

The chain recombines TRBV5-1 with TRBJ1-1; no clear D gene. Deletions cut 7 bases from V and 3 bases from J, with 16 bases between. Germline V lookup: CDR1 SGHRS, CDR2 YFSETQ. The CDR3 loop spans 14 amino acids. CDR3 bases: TGCGCCAGCCGAGGACTTAGGGCGGACACTGAAGCTTTCTTT. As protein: CASRGLRADTEAFF. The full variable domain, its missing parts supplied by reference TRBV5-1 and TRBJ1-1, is KAGVTQTPRYLIKTRGQQVTLSCSPISGHRSVSWYQQTPGQGLQFLFEYFSETQRNKGNFPGRFSGRQFSNSRSEMNVSTLELGDSALYLCASRGLRADTEAFFGQGTRLTVV.

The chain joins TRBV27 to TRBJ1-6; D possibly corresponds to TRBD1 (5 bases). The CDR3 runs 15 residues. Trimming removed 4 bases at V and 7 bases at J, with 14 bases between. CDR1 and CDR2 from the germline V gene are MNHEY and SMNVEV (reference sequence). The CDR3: CASSWGTRVNSPLHF. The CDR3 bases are TGTGCCAGCAGTTGGGGGACTCGGGTAAATTCACCCCTCCACTTT.

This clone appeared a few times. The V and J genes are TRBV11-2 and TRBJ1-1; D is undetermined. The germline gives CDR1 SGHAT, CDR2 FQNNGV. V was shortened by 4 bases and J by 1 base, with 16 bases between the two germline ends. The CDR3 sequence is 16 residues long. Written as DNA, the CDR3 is TGTGCCAGCAGCTGGGAGCTAGGCAGCAGGAACACTGAAGCTTTCTTT. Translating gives CASSWELGSRNTEAFF.

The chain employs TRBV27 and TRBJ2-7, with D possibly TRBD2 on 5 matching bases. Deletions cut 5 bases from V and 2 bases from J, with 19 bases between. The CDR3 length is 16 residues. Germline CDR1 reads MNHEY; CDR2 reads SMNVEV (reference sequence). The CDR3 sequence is CASSSHPDGGPYEQYF. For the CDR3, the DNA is TGTGCCAGCAGTAGCCACCCCGACGGAGGCCCCTACGAGCAGTACTTC.

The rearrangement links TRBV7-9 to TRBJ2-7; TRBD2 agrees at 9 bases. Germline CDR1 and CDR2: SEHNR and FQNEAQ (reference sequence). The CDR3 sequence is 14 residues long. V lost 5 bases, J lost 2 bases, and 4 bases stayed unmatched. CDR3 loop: CASSQVAGAYEQYF. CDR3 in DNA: TGTGCCAGCAGCCAAGTAGCGGGAGCCTACGAGCAGTACTTC.

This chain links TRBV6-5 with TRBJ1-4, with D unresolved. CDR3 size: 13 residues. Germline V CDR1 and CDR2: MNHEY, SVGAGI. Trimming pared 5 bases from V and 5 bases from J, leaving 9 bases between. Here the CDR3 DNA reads TGTGCCAGCAGTCGAGGTGGGAATGAAAAACTGTTTTTT. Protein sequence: CASSRGGNEKLFF.

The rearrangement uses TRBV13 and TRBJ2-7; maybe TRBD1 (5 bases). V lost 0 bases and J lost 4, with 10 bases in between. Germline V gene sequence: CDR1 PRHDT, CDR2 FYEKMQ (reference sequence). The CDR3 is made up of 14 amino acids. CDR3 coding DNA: TGTGCCAGCAGCTTAGGCCAAGGGGTTTACGAGCAGTACTTC. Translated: CASSLGQGVYEQYF.

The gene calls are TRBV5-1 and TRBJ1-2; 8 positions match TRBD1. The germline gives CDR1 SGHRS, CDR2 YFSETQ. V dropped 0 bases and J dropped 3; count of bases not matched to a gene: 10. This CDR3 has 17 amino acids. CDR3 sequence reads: CASSLEGRGLGDYGYTF. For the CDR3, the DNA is TGCGCCAGCAGCTTGGAGGGCAGGGGGCTTGGGGACTATGGCTACACCTTC.

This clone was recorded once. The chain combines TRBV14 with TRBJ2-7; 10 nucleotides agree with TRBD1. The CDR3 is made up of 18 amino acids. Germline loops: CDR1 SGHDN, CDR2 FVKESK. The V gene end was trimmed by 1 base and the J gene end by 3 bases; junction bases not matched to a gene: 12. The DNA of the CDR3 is TGTGCCAGCAGCCAAGGAGATTTGTGGACAGGGGGGGACTACGAGCAGTACTTC. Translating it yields CASSQGDLWTGGDYEQYF.

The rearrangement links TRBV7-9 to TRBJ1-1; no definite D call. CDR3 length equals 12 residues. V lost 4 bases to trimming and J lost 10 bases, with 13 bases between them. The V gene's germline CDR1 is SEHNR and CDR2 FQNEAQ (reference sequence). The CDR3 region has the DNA TGTGCCAGCAGCTCCGGAGACTCGACAGCTTTCTTT. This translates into CASSSGDSTAFF.

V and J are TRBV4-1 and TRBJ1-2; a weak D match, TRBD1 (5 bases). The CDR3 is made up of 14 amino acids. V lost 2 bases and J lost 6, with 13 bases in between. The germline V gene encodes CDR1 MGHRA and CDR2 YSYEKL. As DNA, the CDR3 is TGCGCCAGCAGCCAATTAGACAGCGAGCATGGCTACACCTTC. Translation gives CASSQLDSEHGYTF.

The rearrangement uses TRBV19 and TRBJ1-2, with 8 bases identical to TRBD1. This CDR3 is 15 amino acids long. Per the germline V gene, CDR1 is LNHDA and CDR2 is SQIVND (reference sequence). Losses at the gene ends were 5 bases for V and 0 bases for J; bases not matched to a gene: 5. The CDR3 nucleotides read TGTGCCAGTAGTGATTGGACAGGGACTAACTATGGCTACACCTTC. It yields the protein CASSDWTGTNYGYTF.

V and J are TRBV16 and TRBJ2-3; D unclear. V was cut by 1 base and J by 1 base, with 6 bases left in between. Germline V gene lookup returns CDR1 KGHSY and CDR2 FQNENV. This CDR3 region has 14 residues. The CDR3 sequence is CASSQFRGTDTQYF. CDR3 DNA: TGTGCCAGCAGCCAATTTCGGGGCACAGATACGCAGTATTTT.

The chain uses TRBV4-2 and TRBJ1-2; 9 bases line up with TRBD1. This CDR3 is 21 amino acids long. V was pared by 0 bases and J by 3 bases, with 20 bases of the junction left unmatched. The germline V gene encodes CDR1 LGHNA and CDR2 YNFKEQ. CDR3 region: CASSQDDLNLWDREGDYGYTF. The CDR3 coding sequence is TGTGCCAGCAGCCAAGATGACCTAAACCTCTGGGACAGGGAAGGAGACTATGGCTACACCTTC.

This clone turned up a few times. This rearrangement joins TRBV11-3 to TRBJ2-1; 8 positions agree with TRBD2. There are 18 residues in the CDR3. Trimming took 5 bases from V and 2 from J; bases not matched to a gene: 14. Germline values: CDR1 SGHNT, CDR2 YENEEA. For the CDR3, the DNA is TGTGCCAGCAGCCCCCGGGGGGGTTGGGGGGGGACCTACAATGAGCAGTTCTTC. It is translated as CASSPRGGWGGTYNEQFF. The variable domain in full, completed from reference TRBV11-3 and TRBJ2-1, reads EAGVVQSPRYKIIEKKQPVAFWCNPISGHNTLYWYLQNLGQGPELLIRYENEEAVDDSQLPKDRFSAERLKGVDSTLKIQPAELGDSAVYLCASSPRGGWGGTYNEQFFGPGTRLTVL.

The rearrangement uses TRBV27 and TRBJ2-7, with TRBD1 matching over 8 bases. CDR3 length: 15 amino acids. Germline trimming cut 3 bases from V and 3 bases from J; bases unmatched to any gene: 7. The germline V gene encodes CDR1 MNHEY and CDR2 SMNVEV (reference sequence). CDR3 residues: CASSFRTGGYYEQYF. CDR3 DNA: TGTGCCAGCAGTTTTAGAACAGGGGGTTACTACGAGCAGTACTTC.

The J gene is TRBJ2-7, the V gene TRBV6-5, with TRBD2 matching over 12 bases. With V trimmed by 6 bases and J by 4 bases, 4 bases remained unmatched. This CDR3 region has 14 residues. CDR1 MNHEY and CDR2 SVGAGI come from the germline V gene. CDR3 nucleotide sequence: TGTGCCAGCAGACAGACTAGCGGGAGATACGAGCAGTACTTC. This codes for CASRQTSGRYEQYF.

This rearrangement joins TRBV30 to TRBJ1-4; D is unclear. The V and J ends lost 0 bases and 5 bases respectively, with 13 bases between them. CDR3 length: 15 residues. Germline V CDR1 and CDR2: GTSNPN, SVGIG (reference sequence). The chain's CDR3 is CAWSVYGGPNEKLFF. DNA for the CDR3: TGTGCCTGGAGTGTTTACGGAGGGCCCAATGAAAAACTGTTTTTT.

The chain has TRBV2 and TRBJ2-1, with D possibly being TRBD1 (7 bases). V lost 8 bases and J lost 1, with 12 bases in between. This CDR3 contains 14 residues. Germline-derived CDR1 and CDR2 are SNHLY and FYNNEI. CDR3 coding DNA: TGTGCCAGCGGAGGGGGACAGTCCTACAATGAGCAGTTCTTC. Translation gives CASGGGQSYNEQFF.

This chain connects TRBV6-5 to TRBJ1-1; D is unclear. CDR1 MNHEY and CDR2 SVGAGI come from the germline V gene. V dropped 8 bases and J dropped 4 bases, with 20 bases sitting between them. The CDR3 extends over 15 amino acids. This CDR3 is CASGPLANPGTEAFF. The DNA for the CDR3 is TGTGCCAGCGGACCCCTAGCCAATCCGGGCACTGAAGCTTTCTTT.

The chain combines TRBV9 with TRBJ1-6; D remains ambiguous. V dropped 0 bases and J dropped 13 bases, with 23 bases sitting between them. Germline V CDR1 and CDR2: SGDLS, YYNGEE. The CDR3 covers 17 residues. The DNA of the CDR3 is TGTGCCAGCAGCGTAGAGGCGGGGTCCCTTGGAAGTTCGCCCCTCCACTTT. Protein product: CASSVEAGSLGSSPLHF.